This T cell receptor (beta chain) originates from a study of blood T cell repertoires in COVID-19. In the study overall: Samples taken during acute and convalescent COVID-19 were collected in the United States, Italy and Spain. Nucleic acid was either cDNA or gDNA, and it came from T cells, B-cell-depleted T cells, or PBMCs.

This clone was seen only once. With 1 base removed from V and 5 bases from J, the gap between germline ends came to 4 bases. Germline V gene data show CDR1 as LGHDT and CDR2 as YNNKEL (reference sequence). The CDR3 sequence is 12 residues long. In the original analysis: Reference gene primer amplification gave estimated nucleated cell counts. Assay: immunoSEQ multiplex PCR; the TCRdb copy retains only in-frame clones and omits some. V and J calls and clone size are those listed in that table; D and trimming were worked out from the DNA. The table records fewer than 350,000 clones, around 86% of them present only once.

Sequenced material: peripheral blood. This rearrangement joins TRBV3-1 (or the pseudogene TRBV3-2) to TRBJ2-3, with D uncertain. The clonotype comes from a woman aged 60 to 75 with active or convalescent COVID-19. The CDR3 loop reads CASSQVKDTQYF. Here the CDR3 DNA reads TGTGCCAGCAGCCAAGTTAAAGATACGCAGTATTTT.